The source of this TCR beta chain is a study of T cell responses to AZD1222 COVID-19 vaccine. Looking at the study overall: Pooling was applied to second doses at about 4 or about 12 weeks.

Study outcomes and limitations: Clonal diversity may have been underestimated, and the donors were mostly white British, with more females than males. At 160-218 and 743-854, vaccine-associated CD4 TCRs were dominant, and they spanned spike.

This clone was detected once. Antigen specificity is unknown. The repertoire was sequenced with immunoSEQ multiplex PCR; TCRdb's copy has only in-frame clones and lacks some. This sample has 100,000 to 150,000 clones, with 70% to 90% found just once. The CDR3 spans 13 residues. V was pared by 4 bases and J by 3 bases, with 9 bases between. The germline V gene has CDR1 SGHAT and CDR2 FQNNGV. This receptor was identified in an adult in good health. The sample here was peripheral blood, taken on day 0 of AZD1222 vaccination. This sequence joins TRBV11-2 and TRBJ2-5; possible D gene TRBD2, 6 bases. CDR3 nucleotide sequence: TGTGCCAGCAGCTCAAGACTAGAAGAGACCCAGTACTTC. Translation gives CASSSRLEETQYF.